This T cell receptor (beta chain) was recovered during a study of blood T cell repertoires in COVID-19. The overall study: The origin of the acute and convalescent COVID-19 samples was the United States, Italy and Spain. Sources were T cells, B-cell-depleted T cells, or PBMCs; the material itself was cDNA or gDNA.

Germline V gives CDR1 SGHNT, CDR2 YYREEE (reference sequence). Trimming pared 0 bases from V and 5 bases from J, leaving 8 bases between. The CDR3 totals 13 residues. Original methodology: It was from reference gene primer amplification that nucleated cell counts were estimated. The repertoire was sequenced with immunoSEQ multiplex PCR; TCRdb's copy has only in-frame clones and lacks some. V, J and clone size reflect that table, while D and trimming were determined from the DNA. The sample shows more than 95,000 clones, nearly 90% of them seen only once. The rearrangement joins TRBV5-4 to TRBJ2-5; D possibly corresponds to TRBD1 (6 bases). This receptor was taken from a man aged 45-65 years in a cohort sampled during active COVID-19. The material sequenced was peripheral blood. The CDR3 DNA follows: TGTGCCAGCAGCTTGGACAGGGATGAGACCCAGTACTTC. It specifies CASSLDRDETQYF.